These 26 T cell receptor beta chains originate from one sample sequenced in a study of cytomegalovirus exposure and HLA in healthy donors. Assay: immunoSEQ multiplex PCR; the TCRdb copy retains only in-frame clones and omits some. The sample has over 100,000 clones; around nine tenths are singletons. The sequenced sample consisted of PBMCs. The origin of the receptors is a woman aged 18 to 35 in good health and CMV-seropositive.

The chain uses TRBV5-1 and TRBJ1-2; 10 bases align to TRBD1. Losses at the gene ends were 2 bases for V and 0 bases for J; bases not matched to a gene: 10. Germline values: CDR1 SGHRS, CDR2 YFSETQ. The CDR3 extends over 18 amino acids. The CDR3 DNA is TGCGCCAGCAGCTTAAACCCGGGACAGGGGTCATCTAACTATGGCTACACCTTC. Amino acid sequence: CASSLNPGQGSSNYGYTF.

Here the CDR3 DNA reads TGTGCCAGCAGCTTGGAAGCCGGACAGGGGGGAAACACCATATATTTT. This encodes CASSLEAGQGGNTIYF. V is TRBV5-5 and J is TRBJ1-3; 9 nucleotides match TRBD1. J lost 4 bases, V lost 0 bases, and 5 bases had no gene match. This CDR3 spans 16 amino acids. The germline V gene has CDR1 SGHKS and CDR2 YYEKEE (reference sequence). Full variable domain (rest looked up from reference TRBV5-5 and TRBJ1-3): DAGVTQSPTHLIKTRGQQVTLRCSPISGHKSVSWYQQVLGQGPQFIFQYYEKEERGRGNFPDRFSARQFPNYSSELNVNALLLGDSALYLCASSLEAGQGGNTIYFGEGSWLTVV.

This clone has more than one count but fewer than ten. The chain is built from TRBV19 and TRBJ2-7, with D possibly matching TRBD1 (6 bases). The CDR3 is 11 residues long. Trimming stripped 7 bases from V and 4 bases from J, with 8 bases between. Germline-derived CDR1 and CDR2 are LNHDA and SQIVND (reference sequence). In DNA, the CDR3 is TGTGCCAGTACTGGACAGTACGAGCAGTACTTC. This gives the protein CASTGQYEQYF.

The gene calls are TRBV6-1 and TRBJ2-3, with D maybe TRBD2 (6 bases). There are 13 residues in the CDR3. Germline CDR1 is MNHNS and CDR2 is SASEGT. The ends were cut back, 4 bases at V and 7 bases at J, with 12 bases in the middle. The CDR3 nucleotides are TGTGCCAGCAGTGCAGTCGGGACTCATACGCAGTATTTT. Translation: CASSAVGTHTQYF.

The V and J genes are TRBV6-1 and TRBJ1-1, with D uncertain. This CDR3 is built from 15 residues. V lost 2 bases and J lost 8, with 18 bases in between. From germline, CDR1 is MNHNS and CDR2 SASEGT. The CDR3 spells CASSETGGSTGEAFF. The CDR3 DNA reads as TGTGCCAGCAGTGAAACCGGTGGCAGCACGGGAGAAGCTTTCTTT.

The rearrangement joins TRBV5-6 to TRBJ2-3; perhaps TRBD2 as D (5 bases). The CDR3 runs to 15 residues. Trimming removed 4 bases from V and 1 base from J, with 13 bases in between. Germline CDR1 and CDR2: SGHDT and YYEEEE. CDR3 sequence reads: CASSPRPGGTDTQYF. In nucleotides, the CDR3 is TGTGCCAGCAGCCCACGACCCGGGGGCACAGATACGCAGTATTTT.

The genes are TRBV11-1 and TRBJ2-2; 9 nucleotides agree with TRBD1. CDR3 length: 19 residues. Trimming cost V 5 bases and J 4 bases; bases outside gene matches: 17. Per germline, CDR1 SGHAT and CDR2 FQDESV (reference sequence). The CDR3 DNA reads as TGTGCCAGCAGCCCCCTAGGATACAGGGGGCGCGGAAGCACCGGGGAGCTGTTTTTT. Its protein is CASSPLGYRGRGSTGELFF.

This clone was picked up one time. The rearrangement joins TRBV11-2 to TRBJ1-6; TRBD1 matches 8 bases. Germline V gene sequence: CDR1 SGHAT, CDR2 FQNNGV. The CDR3 extends over 15 amino acids. V dropped 2 bases and J dropped 5; count of bases not matched to a gene: 2. As DNA, the CDR3 is TGTGCCAGCAGCTTAACAGGGGGGGATAATTCACCCCTCCACTTT. Protein product: CASSLTGGDNSPLHF. The full variable domain, its missing parts supplied by reference TRBV11-2 and TRBJ1-6, is EAGVAQSPRYKIIEKRQSVAFWCNPISGHATLYWYQQILGQGPKLLIQFQNNGVVDDSQLPKDRFSAERLKGVDSTLKIQPAKLEDSAVYLCASSLTGGDNSPLHFGNGTRLTVT.

This clone appeared once. This sequence joins TRBV5-6 and TRBJ2-5; D uncertain. The V end lost 1 base, the J end lost 2 bases, and 12 bases lay between the germline ends. The germline CDR1 and CDR2 sequences are SGHDT and YYEEEE. This CDR3 region has 15 residues. The CDR3 DNA reads TGTGCCAGCAGCTTGACAAGCACGGGTCAAGAGACCCAGTACTTC. It encodes CASSLTSTGQETQYF.

The gene calls are TRBV19 and TRBJ1-2; 7 bases agree with TRBD1. CDR3 size: 15 residues. Germline V gives CDR1 LNHDA, CDR2 SQIVND (reference sequence). V shed 6 bases, J shed 3 bases, and the junction held 10 bases outside the gene matches. This CDR3 reads CASSKDRDRDYGYTF. CDR3 sequence (DNA): TGTGCCAGTAGCAAGGACCGGGACAGAGACTATGGCTACACCTTC.

This CDR3 is CASSHGGSTGELFF. The CDR3 DNA follows: TGCGCCAGCAGCCACGGCGGGAGTACCGGGGAGCTGTTTTTT. The rearrangement uses TRBV4-3 and TRBJ2-2; 7 positions match TRBD2. The CDR3 contains 14 residues. The germline V gene has CDR1 LGHNA and CDR2 YSLEER. J gave up 5 bases and V 3 bases, and 3 bases lay outside the gene matches.

The V gene is TRBV30, the J gene TRBJ1-2; TRBD1 agrees at 7 bases. The trim removed 2 bases at V and 2 bases at J, leaving 5 bases unmatched. There are 14 residues in the CDR3. Looked up from germline, CDR1 is GTSNPN and CDR2 is SVGIG (reference sequence). CDR3 sequence reads: CAWSRDSPNYGYTF. As DNA, the CDR3 is TGTGCCTGGAGTCGGGACAGTCCCAACTATGGCTACACCTTC. Variable domain in full (rest from reference TRBV30 and TRBJ1-2): SQTIHQWPATLVQPVGSPLSLECTVEGTSNPNLYWYRQAAGRGLQLLFYSVGIGQISSEVPQNLSASRPQDRQFILSSKKLLLSDSGFYLCAWSRDSPNYGYTFGSGTRLTVV.

The V and J genes are TRBV11-2 and TRBJ1-2; D unresolved. The germline V gene encodes CDR1 SGHAT and CDR2 FQNNGV. Trimming pared 5 bases from V and 6 bases from J, leaving 25 bases between. This CDR3 region has 17 residues. CDR3 bases: TGTGCCAGCAGCAAAGGATGGGGTTTATCCGACTATCATGGCTACACCTTC. Its protein is CASSKGWGLSDYHGYTF.

The genes are TRBV5-6 and TRBJ1-4; the D gene is possibly TRBD1 (5 bases). The length of the CDR3 is 13 residues. Trimming pared 4 bases from V and 8 bases from J, leaving 12 bases between. Germline V gene sequence: CDR1 SGHDT, CDR2 YYEEEE. The CDR3: CASSQGEGEKLFF. The CDR3 coding sequence is TGTGCCAGCAGCCAAGGGGAGGGGGAAAAACTGTTTTTT. The full variable domain, with the rest looked up from reference TRBV5-6 and TRBJ1-4, is DAGVTQSPTHLIKTRGQQVTLRCSPKSGHDTVSWYQQALGQGPQFIFQYYEEEERQRGNFPDRFSGHQFPNYSSELNVNALLLGDSALYLCASSQGEGEKLFFGSGTQLSVL.

The J gene is TRBJ2-7, the V gene TRBV5-8; 8 bases fit TRBD1. The V gene end was trimmed by 0 bases and the J gene end by 2 bases; junction bases not matched to a gene: 16. This CDR3 has 19 residues. Germline loops: CDR1 SGHTS, CDR2 YDEGEE. CDR3 DNA sequence: TGTGCCAGCAGCTTGGCCGTCCCCGAACGGGACAGGCGAACCTACGAGCAGTACTTC. This encodes CASSLAVPERDRRTYEQYF.

V and J are TRBV18 and TRBJ1-2; TRBD1 might be the D (6 bases). Germline CDR1 is KGHSH and CDR2 is LQKENI. Trimming removed 6 bases from V and 7 bases from J, with 21 bases in between. The CDR3 length is 15 residues. The CDR3 loop reads CASSPTGPRVGGYTF. CDR3 sequence (DNA): TGTGCCAGCTCCCCTACAGGGCCCCGCGTAGGTGGCTACACCTTC.

This clone is a singleton in its sample. The CDR3 DNA follows: TGCAGCGTTGAAACGCCGACAGGGGCAGACTATGGCTACACCTTC. This translates into CSVETPTGADYGYTF. V is TRBV29-1 and J is TRBJ1-2; 8 bases are a match to TRBD1. Trimming at V came to 2 bases and at J to 3 bases, leaving 8 bases not matched to a gene. The germline V gene has CDR1 SQVTM and CDR2 ANQGSEA. The CDR3 length is 15 residues.

V usage is TRBV13 and J usage is TRBJ2-7; 9 bases line up with TRBD2. The CDR3 has 16 amino acids. CDR1 is PRHDT and CDR2 is FYEKMQ in the germline V gene (reference sequence). V dropped 4 bases and J dropped 6; count of bases not matched to a gene: 13. The CDR3 DNA reads as TGTGCCAGCAGCTCGCTTGGGCGGGAGGGCCTCGGCGAGCAGTACTTC. This codes for CASSSLGREGLGEQYF.

The CDR3 region is CASSSEGVEAFF. The CDR3 DNA reads TGCGCCAGCAGCTCAGAGGGGGTTGAGGCTTTCTTT. The chain recombines TRBV5-1 with TRBJ1-1; possibly TRBD1 for D (6 bases). The V gene's germline CDR1 is SGHRS and CDR2 YFSETQ. The CDR3 extends over 12 amino acids. V shed 3 bases and J shed 11 bases, with 14 bases lying between them.

CDR3 protein: CASRRDRGHYEQYF. The CDR3 DNA follows: TGTGCCAGTAGGCGAGACAGGGGACACTACGAGCAGTACTTC. The V gene is TRBV19, the J gene TRBJ2-7, with TRBD1 matching 8 bases. Germline values: CDR1 LNHDA, CDR2 SQIVND (reference sequence). There are 14 residues in the CDR3. Trimming took 6 bases from V and 3 from J; bases not matched to a gene: 7.

The chain carries TRBV30 and TRBJ2-3; the D gene is possibly TRBD1 (6 bases). CDR3 length: 14 residues. Trimming left V 4 bases short and J 0 bases short, with 11 bases between. Germline assignment: CDR1 GTSNPN and CDR2 SVGIG (reference sequence). CDR3 in amino acids: CAWKLGASTDTQYF. The CDR3 DNA reads as TGTGCCTGGAAGTTGGGGGCCAGCACAGATACGCAGTATTTT.

The gene calls are TRBV6-4 and TRBJ1-2; TRBD1 agrees at 9 bases. CDR1 is MRHNA and CDR2 is SNTAGT in the germline V gene. J was trimmed by 8 bases and V by 6 bases; bases with no gene match: 13. The CDR3 runs 15 residues. The CDR3 region has the DNA TGTGCCAGCAGGATATCCACAGGGGGCGCGGGCGGCTACACCTTC. Amino acids: CASRISTGGAGGYTF.

This sequence joins TRBV13 and TRBJ2-1, with TRBD2 matching 10 bases. The V gene end was trimmed by 2 bases and the J gene end by 5 bases; junction bases not matched to a gene: 6. Germline loops: CDR1 PRHDT, CDR2 FYEKMQ (reference sequence). The CDR3 totals 16 residues. CDR3 DNA sequence: TGTGCCAGCAGCTTACGTAGCGGGAGGAAACACAATGAGCAGTTCTTC. Translating it yields CASSLRSGRKHNEQFF.

This rearrangement joins TRBV30 to TRBJ1-1; TRBD1 matches 8 bases. The CDR3 spans 14 residues. The germline V gene encodes CDR1 GTSNPN and CDR2 SVGIG (reference sequence). Germline trimming cut 3 bases from V and 4 bases from J; bases unmatched to any gene: 7. The DNA of the CDR3 is TGTGCCTGGAGAAAGACGGACAGGGTCACTGAAGCTTTCTTT. Its protein is CAWRKTDRVTEAFF.

This chain connects TRBV9 to TRBJ1-1; possible D gene TRBD1, 6 bases. CDR1 and CDR2 (germline): SGDLS, YYNGEE. The CDR3 loop spans 13 amino acids. Trimming shortened V by 4 bases and J by 11 bases, and 18 bases separated the two germline ends. For the CDR3, the DNA is TGTGCCAGCAGCCCACCGGGGGGGGCTCTGGCTTTCTTT. This encodes CASSPPGGALAFF.

This clone was observed a handful of times. The CDR3 DNA sequence: TGCAGCGTTGTTTGGGGGGAGGGCCCGATAAATGAGCAGTTCTTC. Translating gives CSVVWGEGPINEQFF. The chain couples TRBV29-1 to TRBJ2-1; 7 bases align to TRBD2. Germline lookup yields CDR1 SQVTM and CDR2 ANQGSEA. CDR3 length equals 15 residues. The V and J ends lost 4 bases and 7 bases, in that order; junction bases with no gene match: 13.